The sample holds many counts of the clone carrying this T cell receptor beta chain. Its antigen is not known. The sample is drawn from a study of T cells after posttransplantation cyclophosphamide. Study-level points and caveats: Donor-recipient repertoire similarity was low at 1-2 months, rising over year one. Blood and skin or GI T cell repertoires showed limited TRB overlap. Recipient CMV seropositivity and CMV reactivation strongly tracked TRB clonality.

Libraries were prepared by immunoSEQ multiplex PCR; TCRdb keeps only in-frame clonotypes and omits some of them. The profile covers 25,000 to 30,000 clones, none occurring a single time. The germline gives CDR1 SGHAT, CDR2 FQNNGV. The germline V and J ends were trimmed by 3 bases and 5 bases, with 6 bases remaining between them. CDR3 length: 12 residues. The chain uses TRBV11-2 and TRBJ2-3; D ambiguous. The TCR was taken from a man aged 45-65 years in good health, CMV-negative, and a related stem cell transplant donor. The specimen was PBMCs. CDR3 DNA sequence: TGTGCCAGCAGCTTGAGGCGAGATACGCAGTATTTT. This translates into CASSLRRDTQYF.